These 21 T cell receptor beta chains share one sample of origin, sequenced in a study of T cell clonotyping in hematopoietic cell transplantation. The assay was immunoSEQ multiplex PCR, and TCRdb's table has in-frame clones only and misses some. Counted here are 10,000 to 11,000 clones, about half occurring once; the ten biggest clones make up over 10%. Material: peripheral blood mononuclear cells, obtained 100 days after allogeneic stem cell transplant. The source is a female patient aged 50 to 65 who had an allogeneic stem cell transplant from an unrelated donor, so the T cells may come from the graft donor. Some clones in this sample may be carry-over from other donors' samples.

The chain uses TRBV9 and TRBJ2-3; TRBD2 is a possible D gene (5 bases). Trimming stripped 4 bases from V and 6 bases from J, with 12 bases between. The germline CDR1 and CDR2 sequences are SGDLS and YYNGEE. The CDR3 runs to 13 residues. CDR3 bases: TGTGCCAGCAGCCTGCGACTACCCGATACGCAGTATTTT. It is translated as CASSLRLPDTQYF. Filled out from reference TRBV9 and TRBJ2-3, the complete variable domain reads DSGVTQTPKHLITATGQRVTLRCSPRSGDLSVYWYQQSLDQGLQFLIQYYNGEERAKGNILERFSAQQFPDLHSELNLSSLELGDSALYFCASSLRLPDTQYFGPGTRLTVL.

V is TRBV20-1 and J is TRBJ1-1; D unclear. The CDR3 has 10 residues. Trimming pared 4 bases from V and 5 bases from J, leaving 5 bases between. Germline V gene data show CDR1 as DFQATT and CDR2 as SNEGSKA (reference sequence). In DNA, the CDR3 is TGCAGTGCTACAATTACTGAAGCTTTCTTT. Amino acid sequence: CSATITEAFF.

This clone has only a few counts. V is TRBV14 and J is TRBJ1-2, with D tentatively TRBD1 (5 bases). Germline V gene lookup returns CDR1 SGHDN and CDR2 FVKESK. The CDR3 is 13 amino acids. V shed 1 base and J shed 7 bases, with 10 bases lying between them. As DNA, the CDR3 is TGTGCCAGCAGCCAAGCAGCGGGGGGTGGCTACACCTTC. Its protein is CASSQAAGGGYTF. The full variable domain, rest sourced from reference TRBV14 and TRBJ1-2, is EAGVTQFPSHSVIEKGQTVTLRCDPISGHDNLYWYRRVMGKEIKFLLHFVKESKQDESGMPNNRFLAERTGGTYSTLKVQPAELEDSGVYFCASSQAAGGGYTFGSGTRLTVV.

The J gene is TRBJ1-1, the V gene TRBV29-1; TRBD1 matches 10 bases. Germline trimming cut 5 bases from V and 6 bases from J; bases unmatched to any gene: 6. The CDR3 spans 13 residues. Germline CDR1 is SQVTM and CDR2 is ANQGSEA. CDR3: CSVRQGANAEAFF. As DNA, the CDR3 is TGCAGCGTTCGACAGGGGGCGAATGCTGAAGCTTTCTTT.

The rearrangement joins TRBV29-1 to TRBJ2-1, with D perhaps matching TRBD1 or TRBD2 (5 bases each). Trimming removed 5 bases from V and 8 bases from J, with 19 bases in between. CDR1 is SQVTM and CDR2 is ANQGSEA in the germline V gene. This CDR3 region has 14 residues. CDR3 sequence reads: CSVSLGGEGYEQFF. CDR3 in DNA: TGCAGCGTTTCCCTAGGAGGCGAGGGGTATGAGCAGTTCTTC.

The chain uses TRBV7-3 and TRBJ2-1; a possible D gene is TRBD1 (6 bases). The CDR3 contains 13 residues. With 3 bases removed from V and 9 bases from J, the gap between germline ends came to 12 bases. Germline-derived CDR1 and CDR2 are SGHTA and FQGTGA. CDR3 nucleotide sequence: TGTGCCAGCAGCTTGGGTCCGACAGGTGAGCAGTTCTTC. Translating gives CASSLGPTGEQFF. Looking up the rest from reference TRBV7-3 and TRBJ2-1 gives the full variable domain: GAGVSQTPSNKVTEKGKYVELRCDPISGHTALYWYRQSLGQGPEFLIYFQGTGAADDSGLPNDRFFAVRPEGSVSTLKIQRTERGDSAVYLCASSLGPTGEQFFGPGTRLTVL.

The chain links TRBV30 to TRBJ1-2, with D hard to call. V lost 0 bases and J 5 bases, leaving 10 bases between the germline ends. This CDR3 is 13 amino acids long. Germline loops: CDR1 GTSNPN, CDR2 SVGIG (reference sequence). CDR3 amino acids: CAWSVTRQYGYTF. CDR3 DNA: TGTGCCTGGAGTGTCACCCGACAATATGGCTACACCTTC.

V usage is TRBV5-1 and J usage is TRBJ2-7; possibly TRBD2 for D (5 bases). The CDR3 runs 13 residues. Trimming removed 4 bases at V and 5 bases at J, with 13 bases between. Germline V CDR1 and CDR2: SGHRS, YFSETQ. In nucleotides, the CDR3 is TGCGCCAGCAGCCTAGCTACGAAGGACGAGCAGTACTTC. This encodes CASSLATKDEQYF.

This clone was detected a few times. The chain joins TRBV19 to TRBJ2-7; either TRBD1 or TRBD2 may fit D (6 bases each). The CDR3 contains 14 residues. Per the germline V gene, CDR1 is LNHDA and CDR2 is SQIVND (reference sequence). Trimming left V 4 bases short and J 5 bases short, with 15 bases between. The chain's CDR3 is CASSRGATFDEQYF. CDR3 bases: TGTGCCAGTAGTAGGGGGGCCACGTTCGACGAGCAGTACTTC.

The chain recombines TRBV28 with TRBJ1-2; tentatively, D is TRBD1 (6 bases). From germline, CDR1 is MDHEN and CDR2 SYDVKM. This CDR3 comprises 13 residues. V was clipped by 6 bases and J by 8 bases, with 16 bases between them. This CDR3 reads CASRNTGFGGYTF. CDR3 sequence (DNA): TGTGCCAGCAGGAACACAGGGTTCGGCGGCTACACCTTC.

The chain recombines TRBV6-5 with TRBJ1-5, with D unresolved. V was cut by 6 bases and J by 9 bases, with 12 bases left in between. Germline assignment: CDR1 MNHEY and CDR2 SVGAGI. This CDR3 is built from 12 residues. Here the CDR3 reads CASRSGAGPQHF. The CDR3 DNA sequence: TGTGCCAGCAGGTCAGGTGCAGGGCCCCAGCATTTT.

In this sample, this clone turned up a few times. The V call is TRBV28, the J call TRBJ1-6; D is uncertain. CDR3 length: 14 amino acids. Germline CDR1 reads MDHEN; CDR2 reads SYDVKM. Trimming removed 4 bases from V and 6 bases from J, with 10 bases in between. CDR3 DNA: TGTGCCAGCAGTTACTTGACACTTAATTCACCCCTCCACTTT. Its protein product is CASSYLTLNSPLHF.

CDR3 region: CAWSRPSFAQAFF. DNA for the CDR3: TGTGCCTGGAGTAGGCCAAGTTTTGCCCAAGCTTTCTTT. The V and J genes are TRBV30 and TRBJ1-1; D remains ambiguous. This CDR3 comprises 13 residues. Germline V CDR1 and CDR2: GTSNPN, SVGIG (reference sequence). Trimming took 2 bases from V and 9 from J, leaving 16 bases between them.

The sample holds a few counts of this clone. This chain uses TRBV30 with TRBJ2-2; tentative D call: TRBD2 (5 bases). Trimming shortened V by 1 base and J by 2 bases, and 11 bases separated the two germline ends. CDR1 and CDR2 (germline): GTSNPN, SVGIG (reference sequence). The CDR3 is made up of 15 amino acids. CDR3 sequence: CAWSGRTFNTGELFF. The CDR3 DNA reads as TGTGCCTGGAGTGGCCGGACTTTTAACACCGGGGAGCTGTTTTTT.

There are a few counts of this clone. The gene calls are TRBV25-1 and TRBJ1-1, with a possible D match to TRBD1 (6 bases). V dropped 4 bases and J dropped 4 bases, with 13 bases sitting between them. Germline CDR1 MGHDK, CDR2 SYGVNS. This CDR3 contains 14 residues. The CDR3 DNA sequence: TGTGCCAGCAGTGGGACAGTGTATAGCACTGAAGCTTTCTTT. This gives the protein CASSGTVYSTEAFF.

V is TRBV30 and J is TRBJ1-2; D call uncertain. CDR3 length equals 15 residues. Germline values: CDR1 GTSNPN, CDR2 SVGIG (reference sequence). Trimming removed 0 bases at V and 4 bases at J, with 15 bases between. This CDR3 reads CAWSVLGLAGYGYTF. CDR3 DNA sequence: TGTGCCTGGAGTGTACTTGGGCTGGCGGGCTATGGCTACACCTTC.

This clone counts as medium-sized. The CDR3: CASSQSRGVTNEKLFF. The CDR3, as DNA: TGCGCCAGCAGCCAAAGCAGGGGGGTAACTAATGAAAAACTGTTTTTT. This rearrangement joins TRBV4-3 to TRBJ1-4; 7 bases agree with TRBD1. The germline CDR1 and CDR2 sequences are LGHNA and YSLEER. CDR3 length: 16 residues. Germline trimming cut 2 bases from V and 1 base from J; bases unmatched to any gene: 4.

J is TRBJ2-7 and V is TRBV28; D is ambiguous. The V gene's germline CDR1 is MDHEN and CDR2 SYDVKM. This CDR3 comprises 13 residues. The ends were cut back, 2 bases at V and 4 bases at J, with 9 bases in the middle. The CDR3 DNA follows: TGTGCCAGCAGTTTAGTGGGGTTGTACGAGCAGTACTTC. Protein sequence: CASSLVGLYEQYF.

The chain's CDR3 is CASSLLGETQYF. DNA for the CDR3: TGTGCCAGCAGCTTACTGGGGGAGACCCAGTACTTC. The chain joins TRBV5-6 to TRBJ2-5; D gene unclear. Germline CDR1 reads SGHDT; CDR2 reads YYEEEE. With 2 bases removed from V and 5 bases from J, the gap between germline ends came to 7 bases. The CDR3 is 12 residues long.

The V and J genes are TRBV30 and TRBJ2-1; TRBD2 aligns across 9 bases. Germline values: CDR1 GTSNPN, CDR2 SVGIG (reference sequence). The CDR3 sequence is 15 residues long. Germline trimming cut 1 base from V and 5 bases from J; bases unmatched to any gene: 6. The CDR3 here is CAWSGAGGPHNEQFF. CDR3 DNA sequence: TGTGCCTGGAGTGGGGCGGGGGGGCCCCACAATGAGCAGTTCTTC.

This clone was detected only a few times. DNA of the CDR3: TGCGCCAGCAGCTTGGTATTAGGGACAGGCGGGGAGCTGTTTTTT. This translates into CASSLVLGTGGELFF. The chain is built from TRBV5-1 and TRBJ2-2; 8 bases are shared with TRBD1. Looked up from germline, CDR1 is SGHRS and CDR2 is YFSETQ. V shed 0 bases and J 7 bases; nucleotides not matched to a gene: 5. This CDR3 is built from 15 residues.